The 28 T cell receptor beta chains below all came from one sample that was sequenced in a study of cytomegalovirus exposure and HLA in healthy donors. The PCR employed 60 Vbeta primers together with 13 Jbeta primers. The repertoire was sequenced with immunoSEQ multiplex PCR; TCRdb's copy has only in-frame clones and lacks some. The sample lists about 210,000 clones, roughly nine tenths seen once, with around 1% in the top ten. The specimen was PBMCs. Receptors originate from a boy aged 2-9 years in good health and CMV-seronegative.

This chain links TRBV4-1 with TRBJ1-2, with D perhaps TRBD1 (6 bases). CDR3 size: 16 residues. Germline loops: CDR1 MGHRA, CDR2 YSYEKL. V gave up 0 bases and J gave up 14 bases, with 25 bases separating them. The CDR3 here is CASSQEPYRAPGVGTF. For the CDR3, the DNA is TGCGCCAGCAGCCAAGAGCCATACAGGGCCCCTGGGGTAGGGACCTTC.

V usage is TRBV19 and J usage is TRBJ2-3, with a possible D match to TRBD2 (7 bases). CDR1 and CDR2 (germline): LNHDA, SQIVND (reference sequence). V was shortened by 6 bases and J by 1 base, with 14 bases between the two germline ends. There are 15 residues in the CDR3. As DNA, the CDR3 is TGTGCCAGTAGGCCCACGGGGGGCCGCACAGATACGCAGTATTTT. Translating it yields CASRPTGGRTDTQYF.

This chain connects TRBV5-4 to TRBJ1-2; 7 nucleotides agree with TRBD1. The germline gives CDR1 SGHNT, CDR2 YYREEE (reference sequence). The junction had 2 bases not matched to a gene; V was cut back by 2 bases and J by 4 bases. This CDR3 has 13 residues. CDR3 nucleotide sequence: TGTGCCAGCAGCTTAGGGGGCGGCTATGGCTACACCTTC. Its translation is CASSLGGGYGYTF.

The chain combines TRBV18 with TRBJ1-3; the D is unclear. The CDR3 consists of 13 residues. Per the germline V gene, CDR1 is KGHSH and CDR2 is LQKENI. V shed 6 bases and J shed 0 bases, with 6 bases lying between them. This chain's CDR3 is CASSRDSGNTIYF. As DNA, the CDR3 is TGTGCCAGCTCGAGGGACTCTGGAAACACCATATATTTT.

CDR3 protein: CASSAKRQGALEAFF. CDR3 DNA sequence: TGTGCCAGTAGTGCAAAACGCCAGGGCGCCCTTGAAGCTTTCTTT. V is TRBV19 and J is TRBJ1-1; D may be TRBD1 (5 bases). From germline, CDR1 is LNHDA and CDR2 SQIVND (reference sequence). V was pared by 5 bases and J by 7 bases, with 20 bases between. This CDR3 contains 15 residues.

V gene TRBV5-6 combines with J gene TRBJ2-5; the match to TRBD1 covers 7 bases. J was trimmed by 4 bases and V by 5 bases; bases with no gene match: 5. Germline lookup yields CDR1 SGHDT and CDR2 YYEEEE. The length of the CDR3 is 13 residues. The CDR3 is CASRSTGRETQYF. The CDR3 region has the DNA TGTGCCAGCAGATCGACAGGGCGAGAGACCCAGTACTTC.

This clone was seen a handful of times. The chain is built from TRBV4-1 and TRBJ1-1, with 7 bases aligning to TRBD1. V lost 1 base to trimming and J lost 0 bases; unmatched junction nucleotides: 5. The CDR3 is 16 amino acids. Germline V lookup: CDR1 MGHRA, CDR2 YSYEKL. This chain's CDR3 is CASSQGTGTMNTEAFF. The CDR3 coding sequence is TGCGCCAGCAGCCAAGGGACAGGAACCATGAACACTGAAGCTTTCTTT.

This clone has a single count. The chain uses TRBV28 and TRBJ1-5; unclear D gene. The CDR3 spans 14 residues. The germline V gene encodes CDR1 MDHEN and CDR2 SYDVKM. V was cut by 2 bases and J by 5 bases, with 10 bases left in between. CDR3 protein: CASSLGRVDQPQHF. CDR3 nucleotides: TGTGCCAGCAGTTTAGGGAGGGTCGATCAGCCCCAGCATTTT.

The CDR3 region is CASSLTARGSRNSPLHF. Here the CDR3 DNA reads TGTGCCAGCAGCTTAACGGCCAGGGGGTCTCGTAATTCACCCCTCCACTTT. This chain connects TRBV7-3 to TRBJ1-6, with 7 bases lining up with TRBD1. Per germline, CDR1 SGHTA and CDR2 FQGTGA. Trimming removed 0 bases from V and 6 bases from J; junction bases left unmatched: 8. The CDR3 loop spans 17 amino acids.

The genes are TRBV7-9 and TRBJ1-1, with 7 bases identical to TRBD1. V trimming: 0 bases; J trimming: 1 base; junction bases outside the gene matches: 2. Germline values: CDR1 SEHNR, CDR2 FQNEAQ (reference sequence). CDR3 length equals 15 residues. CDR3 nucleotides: TGTGCCAGCAGCTTAGCGGGACAGCAGAACACTGAAGCTTTCTTT. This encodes CASSLAGQQNTEAFF.

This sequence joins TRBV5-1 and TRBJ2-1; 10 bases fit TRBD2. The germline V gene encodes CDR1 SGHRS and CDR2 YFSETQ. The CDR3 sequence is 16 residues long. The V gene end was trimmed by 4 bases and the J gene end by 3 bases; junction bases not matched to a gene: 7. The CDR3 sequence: CASSNPSGGFYNEQFF. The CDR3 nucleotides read TGCGCCAGCAGCAACCCTAGCGGGGGATTCTACAATGAGCAGTTCTTC.

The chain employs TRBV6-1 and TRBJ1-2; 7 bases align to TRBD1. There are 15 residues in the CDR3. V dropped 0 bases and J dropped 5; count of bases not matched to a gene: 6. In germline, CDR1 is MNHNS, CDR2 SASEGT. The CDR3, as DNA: TGTGCCAGCAGTGAAGCGTTGGGACAGACATATGGCTACACCTTC. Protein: CASSEALGQTYGYTF.

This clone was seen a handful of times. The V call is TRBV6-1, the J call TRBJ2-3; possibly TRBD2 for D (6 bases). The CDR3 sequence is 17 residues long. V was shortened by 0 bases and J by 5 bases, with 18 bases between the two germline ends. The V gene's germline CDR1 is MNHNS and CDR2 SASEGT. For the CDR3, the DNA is TGTGCCAGCAGTGAAGCCCGACAGAGCGGGCACAGAGATACGCAGTATTTT. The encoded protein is CASSEARQSGHRDTQYF.

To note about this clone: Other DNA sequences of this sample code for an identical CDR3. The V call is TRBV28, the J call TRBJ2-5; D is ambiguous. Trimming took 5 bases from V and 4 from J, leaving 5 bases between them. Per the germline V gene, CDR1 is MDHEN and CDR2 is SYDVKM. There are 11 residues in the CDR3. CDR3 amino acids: CASSPSETQYF. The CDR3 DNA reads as TGTGCCAGCAGTCCCTCAGAGACCCAGTACTTC.

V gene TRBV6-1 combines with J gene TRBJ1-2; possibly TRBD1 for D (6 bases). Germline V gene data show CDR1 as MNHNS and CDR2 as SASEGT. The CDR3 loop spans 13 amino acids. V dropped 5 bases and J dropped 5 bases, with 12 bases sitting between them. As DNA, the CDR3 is TGTGCCAGCAGTAGTAGGACAGTTTATGGCTACACCTTC. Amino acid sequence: CASSSRTVYGYTF.

CDR3 bases: TGCGCCAGCAGCTTGAGCGGCACAGATACGCAGTATTTT. As protein: CASSLSGTDTQYF. This chain joins TRBV5-1 and TRBJ2-3, with D uncertain. V lost 1 base and J lost 1, with 4 bases in between. The CDR3 totals 13 residues. The V gene's germline CDR1 is SGHRS and CDR2 YFSETQ.

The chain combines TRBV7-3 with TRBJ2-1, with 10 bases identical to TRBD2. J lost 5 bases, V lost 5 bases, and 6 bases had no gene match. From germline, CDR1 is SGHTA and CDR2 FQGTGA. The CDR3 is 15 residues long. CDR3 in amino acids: CASSPSGSRNNEQFF. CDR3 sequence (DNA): TGTGCCAGCAGCCCTAGCGGGAGTAGAAACAATGAGCAGTTCTTC.

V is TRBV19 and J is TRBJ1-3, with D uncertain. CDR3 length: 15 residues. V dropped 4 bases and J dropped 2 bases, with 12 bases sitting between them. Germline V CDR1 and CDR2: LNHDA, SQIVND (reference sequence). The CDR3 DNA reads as TGTGCCAGTAGTACCTCAGGTGCCGCTGGAAACACCATATATTTT. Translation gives CASSTSGAAGNTIYF.

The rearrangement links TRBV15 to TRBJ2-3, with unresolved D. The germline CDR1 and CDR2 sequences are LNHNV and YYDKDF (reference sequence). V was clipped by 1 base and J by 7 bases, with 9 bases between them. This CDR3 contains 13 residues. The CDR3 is CATSRAAAYTQYF. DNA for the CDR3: TGTGCCACCAGCAGAGCTGCGGCCTATACGCAGTATTTT. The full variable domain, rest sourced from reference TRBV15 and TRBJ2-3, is DAMVIQNPRYQVTQFGKPVTLSCSQTLNHNVMYWYQQKSSQAPKLLFHYYDKDFNNEADTPDNFQSRRPNTSFCFLDIRSPGLGDTAMYLCATSRAAAYTQYFGPGTRLTVL.

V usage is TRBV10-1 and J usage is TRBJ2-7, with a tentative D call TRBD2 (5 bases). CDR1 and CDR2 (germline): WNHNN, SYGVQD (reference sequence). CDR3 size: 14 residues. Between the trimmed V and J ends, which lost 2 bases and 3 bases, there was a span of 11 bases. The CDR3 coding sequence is TGCGCCAGCAGTGAGGAGGGTCGGGACTACGAGCAGTACTTC. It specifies CASSEEGRDYEQYF.

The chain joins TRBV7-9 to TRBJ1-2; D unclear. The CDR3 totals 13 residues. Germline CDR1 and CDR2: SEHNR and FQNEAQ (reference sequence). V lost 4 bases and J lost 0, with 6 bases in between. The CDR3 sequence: CASSYVANYGYTF. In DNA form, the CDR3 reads TGTGCCAGCAGCTACGTAGCTAACTATGGCTACACCTTC.

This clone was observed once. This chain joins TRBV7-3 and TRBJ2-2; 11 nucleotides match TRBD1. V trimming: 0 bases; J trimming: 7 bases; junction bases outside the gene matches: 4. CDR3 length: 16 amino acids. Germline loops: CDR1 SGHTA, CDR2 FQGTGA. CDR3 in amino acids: CASSLTLGQGVGELFF. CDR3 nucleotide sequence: TGTGCCAGCAGCTTAACGTTGGGACAGGGGGTCGGGGAGCTGTTTTTT.

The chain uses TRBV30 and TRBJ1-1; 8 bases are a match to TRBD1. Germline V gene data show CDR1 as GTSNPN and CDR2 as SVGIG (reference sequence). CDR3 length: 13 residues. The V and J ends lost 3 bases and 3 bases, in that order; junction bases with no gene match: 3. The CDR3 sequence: CAWRSTGDTEAFF. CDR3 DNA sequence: TGTGCCTGGAGGTCGACAGGGGACACTGAAGCTTTCTTT.

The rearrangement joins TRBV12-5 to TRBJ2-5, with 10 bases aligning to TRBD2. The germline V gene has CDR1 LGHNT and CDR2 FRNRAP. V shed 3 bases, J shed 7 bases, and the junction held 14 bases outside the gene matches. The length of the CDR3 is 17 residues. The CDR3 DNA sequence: TGTGCTAGTGGTTTTCTTCCTACTAGCGGGAATGGGGGGACCCAGTACTTC. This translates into CASGFLPTSGNGGTQYF.

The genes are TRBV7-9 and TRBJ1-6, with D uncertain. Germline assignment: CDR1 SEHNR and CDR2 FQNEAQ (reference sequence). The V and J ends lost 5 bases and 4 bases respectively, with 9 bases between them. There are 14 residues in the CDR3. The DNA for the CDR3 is TGTGCCAGCAGCCCACCGGGGTATAATTCACCCCTCCACTTT. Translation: CASSPPGYNSPLHF. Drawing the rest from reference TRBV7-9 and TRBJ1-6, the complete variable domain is DTGVSQNPRHKITKRGQNVTFRCDPISEHNRLYWYRQTLGQGPEFLTYFQNEAQLEKSRLLSDRFSAERPKGSFSTLEIQRTEQGDSAMYLCASSPPGYNSPLHFGNGTRLTVT.

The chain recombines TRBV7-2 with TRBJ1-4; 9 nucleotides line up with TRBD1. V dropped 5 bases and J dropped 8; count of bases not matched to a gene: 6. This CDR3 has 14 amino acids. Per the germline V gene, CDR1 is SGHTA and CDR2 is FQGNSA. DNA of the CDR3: TGTGCCAGCAGCCAGGACAGGGGAAGGGAAAAACTGTTTTTT. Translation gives CASSQDRGREKLFF.

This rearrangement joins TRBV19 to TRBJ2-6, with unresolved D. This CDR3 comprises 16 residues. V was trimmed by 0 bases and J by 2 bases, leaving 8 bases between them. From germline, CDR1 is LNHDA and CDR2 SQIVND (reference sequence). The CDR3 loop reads CASSIDTRPGANVLTF. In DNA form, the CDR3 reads TGTGCCAGTAGTATAGATACACGCCCTGGGGCCAACGTCCTGACTTTC.

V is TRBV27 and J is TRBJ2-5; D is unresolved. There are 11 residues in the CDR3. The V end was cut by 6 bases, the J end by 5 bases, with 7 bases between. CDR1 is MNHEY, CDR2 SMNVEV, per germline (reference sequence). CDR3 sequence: CASSPGETQYF. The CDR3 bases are TGTGCCAGCAGCCCCGGGGAGACCCAGTACTTC.